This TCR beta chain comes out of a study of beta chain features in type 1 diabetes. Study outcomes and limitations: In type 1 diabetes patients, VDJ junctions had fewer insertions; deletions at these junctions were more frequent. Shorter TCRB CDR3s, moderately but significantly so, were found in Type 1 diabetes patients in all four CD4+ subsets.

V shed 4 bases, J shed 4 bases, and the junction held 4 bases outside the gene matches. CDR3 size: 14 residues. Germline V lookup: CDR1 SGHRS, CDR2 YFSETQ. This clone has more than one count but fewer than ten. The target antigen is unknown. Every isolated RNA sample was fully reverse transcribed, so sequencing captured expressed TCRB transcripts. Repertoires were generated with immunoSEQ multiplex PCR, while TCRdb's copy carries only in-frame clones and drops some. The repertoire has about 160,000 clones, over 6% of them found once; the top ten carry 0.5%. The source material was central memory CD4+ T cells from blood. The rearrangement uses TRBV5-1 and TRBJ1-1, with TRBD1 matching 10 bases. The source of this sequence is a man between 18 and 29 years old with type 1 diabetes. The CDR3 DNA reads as TGCGCCAGCAGCAGGACAGGGGGGAGCACTGAAGCTTTCTTT. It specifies CASSRTGGSTEAFF. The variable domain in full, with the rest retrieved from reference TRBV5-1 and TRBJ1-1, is KAGVTQTPRYLIKTRGQQVTLSCSPISGHRSVSWYQQTPGQGLQFLFEYFSETQRNKGNFPGRFSGRQFSNSRSEMNVSTLELGDSALYLCASSRTGGSTEAFFGQGTRLTVV.